This T cell receptor (beta chain) appears in the sequencing data of a study of OX40 agonist ivuxolimab in advanced cancers. The method was immunoSEQ multiplex PCR; TCRdb's version includes in-frame clones alone and lacks a portion of them. Among about 66,000 clones listed, 70% to 80% were seen once. In its sample, this clone was seen many times. One end of the junction is discordant with germline, which a read error may explain. The CDR3 has 13 amino acids. Germline assignment: CDR1 MNHEY and CDR2 SVGAGI. Material: CD4+ or CD8+ T cells sorted from blood, obtained in a trial of the OX40 agonist ivuxolimab. This receptor was taken from an adult with an advanced solid tumor such as melanoma, head and neck, liver or kidney cancer. This chain connects TRBV6-5 to TRBJ2-7, with D unresolved. The CDR3 here is CATTAPVTYGQYF. Written as DNA, the CDR3 is TGTGCCACCACCGCTCCTGTAACTTACGGGCAGTACTTC.